These 23 T cell receptor beta chains came from one sample sequenced in a study of T cell responses to AZD1222 COVID-19 vaccine. Profiling relied on immunoSEQ multiplex PCR, and the TCRdb table lists in-frame clones only, not all of them. The sample has around 110,000 clones; more than 85% are singletons. This specimen was peripheral blood, taken on day 0 of AZD1222 vaccination. The receptors stem from an adult in good health.

V usage is TRBV20-1 and J usage is TRBJ1-2, with a weak D call TRBD1 (6 bases). The CDR3 is made up of 10 amino acids. V lost 8 bases and J lost 6, with 10 bases in between. Germline V gene lookup returns CDR1 DFQATT and CDR2 SNEGSKA (reference sequence). CDR3 protein: CSRYRDGYTF. CDR3 nucleotide sequence: TGCAGTCGGTACAGGGATGGCTACACCTTC.

The chain recombines TRBV7-8 with TRBJ1-1; D perhaps matches TRBD1 (5 bases). V dropped 3 bases and J dropped 3 bases, with 11 bases sitting between them. Germline V gene sequence: CDR1 SGHVS, CDR2 FQNEAQ. This CDR3 comprises 14 residues. The CDR3 coding sequence is TGTGCCAGCAGCTTGGGGGGGGAGGACACTGAAGCTTTCTTT. Translation gives CASSLGGEDTEAFF.

V and J are TRBV5-1 and TRBJ1-6; no definite D call. V lost 7 bases and J 8 bases, leaving 10 bases between the germline ends. CDR1 SGHRS and CDR2 YFSETQ come from the germline V gene. CDR3 length equals 12 residues. CDR3 DNA sequence: TGCGCCAGCGGGCAGTCCCATTCACCCCTCCACTTT. Its translation is CASGQSHSPLHF. Variable domain in full (rest from reference TRBV5-1 and TRBJ1-6): KAGVTQTPRYLIKTRGQQVTLSCSPISGHRSVSWYQQTPGQGLQFLFEYFSETQRNKGNFPGRFSGRQFSNSRSEMNVSTLELGDSALYLCASGQSHSPLHFGNGTRLTVT.

This clone was observed a single time. V gene TRBV27 combines with J gene TRBJ2-1; D might be TRBD2 (6 bases). V dropped 3 bases and J dropped 6 bases, with 6 bases sitting between them. The germline CDR1 and CDR2 sequences are MNHEY and SMNVEV (reference sequence). This CDR3 region has 12 residues. Here the CDR3 reads CASSFSGNEQFF. In DNA, the CDR3 is TGTGCCAGCAGTTTTAGCGGCAATGAGCAGTTCTTC.

J is TRBJ1-2 and V is TRBV3-1 (or the pseudogene TRBV3-2); D unresolved. This CDR3 spans 11 amino acids. V lost 4 bases and J 5 bases, leaving 5 bases between the germline ends. Germline V gene sequence: CDR1 LGHDT, CDR2 YNNKEL (reference sequence). The chain's CDR3 is CASSLNYGYTF. The CDR3 DNA is TGTGCCAGCAGCCTCAATTATGGCTACACCTTC.

This sequence joins TRBV2 and TRBJ1-5, with TRBD1 identical over 7 bases. V lost 5 bases to trimming and J lost 0 bases; unmatched junction nucleotides: 4. This CDR3 has 15 amino acids. Germline V gene lookup returns CDR1 SNHLY and CDR2 FYNNEI. In DNA, the CDR3 is TGTGCCAGCAGTACGGGACAGAGTAGCAATCAGCCCCAGCATTTT. Its protein product is CASSTGQSSNQPQHF.

The chain has TRBV3-1 (or the pseudogene TRBV3-2) and TRBJ1-3, with a weak D call TRBD1 (6 bases). The CDR3 length is 14 residues. Trimming cost V 4 bases and J 4 bases, with 11 bases left between them. Germline V gives CDR1 LGHDT, CDR2 YNNKEL (reference sequence). CDR3 bases: TGTGCCAGCAGCCCGGGGGGGCCCGGAAACACCATATATTTT. Its protein product is CASSPGGPGNTIYF.

The genes are TRBV20-1 and TRBJ1-5, with D uncertain. The CDR3 has 11 amino acids. V lost 2 bases and J 6 bases, leaving 5 bases between the germline ends. Germline CDR1 is DFQATT and CDR2 is SNEGSKA (reference sequence). CDR3 nucleotides: TGCAGTGCTAGAAGAGGTCAGCCCCAGCATTTT. The encoded protein is CSARRGQPQHF.

The V call is TRBV7-2, the J call TRBJ2-7; 10 bases fit TRBD2. Trimming removed 5 bases from V and 5 bases from J; junction bases left unmatched: 9. The CDR3 sequence is 15 residues long. CDR1 SGHTA and CDR2 FQGNSA come from the germline V gene. As DNA, the CDR3 is TGTGCCAGCAGCCGTCTAGCGGGAGCTGTCGACGAGCAGTACTTC. This sequence encodes CASSRLAGAVDEQYF.

This clone was observed once. The chain joins TRBV5-5 to TRBJ2-1; 11 bases align to TRBD1. V lost 0 bases and J lost 4; bases outside the gene matches: 3. Germline lookup yields CDR1 SGHKS and CDR2 YYEKEE (reference sequence). This CDR3 is 16 amino acids long. The CDR3 DNA reads as TGTGCCAGCAGCTTGGGCGGGACAGGGGGTTACAATGAGCAGTTCTTC. This gives the protein CASSLGGTGGYNEQFF.

This clone was observed a single time. Here the CDR3 DNA reads TGTGCCAGCAGTTTCAGGGTATTAGCCACTGAAGCTTTCTTT. Protein: CASSFRVLATEAFF. The chain couples TRBV27 to TRBJ1-1, with a possible D match to TRBD1 (5 bases). The CDR3 loop spans 14 amino acids. Germline CDR1 is MNHEY and CDR2 is SMNVEV (reference sequence). The V end lost 3 bases, the J end lost 4 bases, and 12 bases lay between the germline ends.

This rearrangement joins TRBV5-1 to TRBJ2-1; D might be TRBD1 (5 bases). V was pared by 0 bases and J by 6 bases, with 13 bases between. In germline, CDR1 is SGHRS, CDR2 YFSETQ. There are 15 residues in the CDR3. The CDR3 sequence is CASSLALVRGNEQFF. CDR3 sequence (DNA): TGCGCCAGCAGCTTGGCCCTAGTAAGGGGCAATGAGCAGTTCTTC.

The chain recombines TRBV5-1 with TRBJ2-7, with unresolved D. Between the trimmed V and J ends, which lost 2 bases and 3 bases, there was a span of 12 bases. Germline V CDR1 and CDR2: SGHRS, YFSETQ. This CDR3 is built from 14 residues. The CDR3 DNA sequence: TGCGCCAGCAGCTTCGGCGATATGAGCTACGAGCAGTACTTC. Translated: CASSFGDMSYEQYF.

This clone was seen just once. This rearrangement joins TRBV5-1 to TRBJ2-7; D might be TRBD2 (5 bases). The CDR3 loop spans 14 amino acids. Germline CDR1 reads SGHRS; CDR2 reads YFSETQ. Deletions cut 0 bases from V and 2 bases from J, with 9 bases between. The CDR3 DNA sequence: TGCGCCAGCAGCTTGGGAGGGCCAACCTACGAGCAGTACTTC. Translating it yields CASSLGGPTYEQYF.

The chain links TRBV4-1 to TRBJ1-1; D remains ambiguous. The CDR3 runs 13 residues. Trimming pared 0 bases from V and 4 bases from J, leaving 6 bases between. Germline CDR1 MGHRA, CDR2 YSYEKL. CDR3 nucleotide sequence: TGCGCCAGCAGCCAAGACGCGATCACTGAAGCTTTCTTT. It yields the protein CASSQDAITEAFF.

The chain couples TRBV27 to TRBJ1-1; 7 nucleotides align to TRBD1. Germline CDR1 MNHEY, CDR2 SMNVEV (reference sequence). The J segment lost 7 bases and the V segment lost 6 bases, leaving 14 bases of the junction unmatched. This CDR3 region has 15 residues. In nucleotides, the CDR3 is TGTGCCAGCAGCCTGACAGGGACCTGGATTCGTGAAGCTTTCTTT. This translates into CASSLTGTWIREAFF.

As DNA, the CDR3 is TGTGCCAGCAGTTTGAGTAGGGGCGAGCAGTACTTC. It translates to CASSLSRGEQYF. The genes are TRBV12-3 or TRBV12-4 and TRBJ2-7; D might be TRBD1 (5 bases). The CDR3 loop spans 12 amino acids. The V and J ends lost 3 bases and 6 bases respectively, with 9 bases between them.

This sequence joins TRBV28 and TRBJ2-1; perhaps TRBD1 as D (5 bases). The germline V gene encodes CDR1 MDHEN and CDR2 SYDVKM. The CDR3 runs 14 residues. V gave up 0 bases and J gave up 5 bases, with 8 bases separating them. The CDR3 loop is CASSLWGPHNEQFF. The CDR3 DNA follows: TGTGCCAGCAGTTTATGGGGGCCCCACAATGAGCAGTTCTTC.

The chain has TRBV9 and TRBJ2-7, with 9 bases lining up with TRBD1. From germline, CDR1 is SGDLS and CDR2 YYNGEE. CDR3 size: 15 residues. V shed 3 bases, J shed 3 bases, and the junction held 7 bases outside the gene matches. CDR3: CASSGTGDLYYEQYF. The CDR3 nucleotides read TGTGCCAGCAGCGGGACAGGGGATCTCTACTACGAGCAGTACTTC.

This sequence joins TRBV7-2 and TRBJ2-7, with 7 nucleotides matching TRBD1. V trimming: 2 bases; J trimming: 6 bases; junction bases outside the gene matches: 4. The CDR3 totals 13 residues. Germline V gives CDR1 SGHTA, CDR2 FQGNSA. The DNA of the CDR3 is TGTGCCAGCAGCTTAAACAGGGGTGGCGAGCAGTACTTC. It yields the protein CASSLNRGGEQYF.

The rearrangement joins TRBV6-5 to TRBJ2-7, with D maybe TRBD2 (6 bases). V dropped 5 bases and J dropped 2 bases, with 16 bases sitting between them. Germline lookup yields CDR1 MNHEY and CDR2 SVGAGI. The CDR3 covers 15 residues. The CDR3 is CASSRDRELPYEQYF. In nucleotides, the CDR3 is TGTGCCAGCAGTCGAGACCGGGAGCTACCCTACGAGCAGTACTTC.

V usage is TRBV5-1 and J usage is TRBJ1-3; D call uncertain. This CDR3 has 14 amino acids. V lost 0 bases and J 4 bases, leaving 8 bases between the germline ends. The germline V gene has CDR1 SGHRS and CDR2 YFSETQ. CDR3 sequence reads: CASSLGPEGNTIYF. The DNA for the CDR3 is TGCGCCAGCAGCTTGGGGCCTGAGGGAAACACCATATATTTT.

The chain employs TRBV13 and TRBJ2-7; D not resolved. V lost 4 bases, J lost 6 bases, and 7 bases lay in between. The germline gives CDR1 PRHDT, CDR2 FYEKMQ (reference sequence). The CDR3 has 11 residues. CDR3 region: CASSSTGEQYF. Here the CDR3 DNA reads TGTGCCAGCAGCTCCACCGGCGAGCAGTACTTC.